This TCR beta chain emerged from a study of cytomegalovirus exposure and HLA in healthy donors. The CDR3 contains 16 residues. The V end lost 4 bases, the J end lost 8 bases, and 21 bases lay between the germline ends. Germline assignment: CDR1 SGDLS and CDR2 YYNGEE. Both 60 Vbeta primers and 13 Jbeta primers went into the PCR. Generated by immunoSEQ multiplex PCR, the TCRdb table keeps only in-frame clones and is missing some. There are about 240,000 clones in the sample; 82% occur only once, and approximately 5.3% lies in the top ten. This TCR derives from a woman between 40 and 55 years old in good health and CMV-seropositive. Sequencing input: PBMCs. The chain couples TRBV9 to TRBJ1-4; possible D gene TRBD1, 5 bases. Here the CDR3 DNA reads TGTGCCAGCAGCCCTAGGACACTTCCCTCGGAGGAAAAACTGTTTTTT. As protein: CASSPRTLPSEEKLFF.